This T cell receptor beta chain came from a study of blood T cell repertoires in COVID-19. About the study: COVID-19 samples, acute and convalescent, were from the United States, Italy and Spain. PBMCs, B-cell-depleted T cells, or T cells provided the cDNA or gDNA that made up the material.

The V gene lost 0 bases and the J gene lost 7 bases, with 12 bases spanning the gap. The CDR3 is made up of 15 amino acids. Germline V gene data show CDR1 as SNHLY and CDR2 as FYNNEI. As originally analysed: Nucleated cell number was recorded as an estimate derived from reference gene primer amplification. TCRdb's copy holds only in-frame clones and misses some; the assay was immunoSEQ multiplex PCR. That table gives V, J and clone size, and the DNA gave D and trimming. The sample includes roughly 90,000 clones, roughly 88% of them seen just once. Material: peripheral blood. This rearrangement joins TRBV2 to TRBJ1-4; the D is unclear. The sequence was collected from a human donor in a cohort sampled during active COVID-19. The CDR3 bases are TGTGCCAGCAGTGAAGCGCTCAGGATCGGTGAAAAACTGTTTTTT. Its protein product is CASSEALRIGEKLFF.